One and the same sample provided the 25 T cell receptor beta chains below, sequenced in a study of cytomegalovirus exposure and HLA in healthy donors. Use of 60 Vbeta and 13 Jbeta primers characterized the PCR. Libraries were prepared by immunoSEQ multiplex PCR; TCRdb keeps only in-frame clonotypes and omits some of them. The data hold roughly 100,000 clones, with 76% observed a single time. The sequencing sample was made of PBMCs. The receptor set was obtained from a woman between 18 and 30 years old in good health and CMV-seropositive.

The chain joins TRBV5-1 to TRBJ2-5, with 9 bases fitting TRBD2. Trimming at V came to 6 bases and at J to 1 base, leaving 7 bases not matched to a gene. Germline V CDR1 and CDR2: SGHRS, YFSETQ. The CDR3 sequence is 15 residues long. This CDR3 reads CASTIAGAGQETQYF. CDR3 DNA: TGCGCCAGCACCATAGCGGGAGCGGGCCAAGAGACCCAGTACTTC.

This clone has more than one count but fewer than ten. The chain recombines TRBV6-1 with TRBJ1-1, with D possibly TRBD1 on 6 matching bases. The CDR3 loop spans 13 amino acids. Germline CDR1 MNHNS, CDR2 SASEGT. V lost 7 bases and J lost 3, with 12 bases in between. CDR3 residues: CASMTGYDTEAFF. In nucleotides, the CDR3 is TGTGCCAGCATGACAGGTTACGACACTGAAGCTTTCTTT.

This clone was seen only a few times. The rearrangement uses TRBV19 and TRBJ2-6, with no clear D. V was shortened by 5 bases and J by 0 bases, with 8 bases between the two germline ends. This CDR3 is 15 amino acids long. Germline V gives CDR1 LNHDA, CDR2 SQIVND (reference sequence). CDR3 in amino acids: CASSPVASGANVLTF. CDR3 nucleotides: TGTGCCAGTAGTCCGGTCGCCTCTGGGGCCAACGTCCTGACTTTC.

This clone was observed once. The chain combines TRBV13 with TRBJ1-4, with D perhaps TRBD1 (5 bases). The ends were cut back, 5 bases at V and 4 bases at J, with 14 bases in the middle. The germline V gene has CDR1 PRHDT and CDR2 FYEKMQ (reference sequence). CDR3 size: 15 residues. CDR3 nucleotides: TGTGCCAGCAGCGACAGACTCAGAAATAATGAAAAACTGTTTTTT. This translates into CASSDRLRNNEKLFF. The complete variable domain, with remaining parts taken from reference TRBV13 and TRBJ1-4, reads AAGVIQSPRHLIKEKRETATLKCYPIPRHDTVYWYQQGPGQDPQFLISFYEKMQSDKGSIPDRFSAQQFSDYHSELNMSSLELGDSALYFCASSDRLRNNEKLFFGSGTQLSVL.

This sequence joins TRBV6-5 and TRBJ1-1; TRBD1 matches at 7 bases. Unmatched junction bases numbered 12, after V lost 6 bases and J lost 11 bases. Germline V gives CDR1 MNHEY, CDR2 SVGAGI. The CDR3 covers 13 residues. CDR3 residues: CASRQTDRPLAFF. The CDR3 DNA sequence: TGTGCCAGCAGACAAACGGACAGGCCGCTTGCTTTCTTT.

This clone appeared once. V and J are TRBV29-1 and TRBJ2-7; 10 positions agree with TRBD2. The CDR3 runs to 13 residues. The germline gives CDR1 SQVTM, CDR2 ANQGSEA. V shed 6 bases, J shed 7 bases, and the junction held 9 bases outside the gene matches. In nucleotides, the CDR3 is TGCAGCGTATCGACTAGCGGGCTCGGAGAGCAGTACTTC. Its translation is CSVSTSGLGEQYF.

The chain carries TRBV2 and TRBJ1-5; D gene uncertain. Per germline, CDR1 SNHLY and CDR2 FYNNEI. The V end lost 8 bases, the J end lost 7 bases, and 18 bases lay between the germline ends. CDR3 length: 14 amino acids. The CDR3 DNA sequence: TGTGCCAGCGGAGGGCAGTTCGGGTACCAGCCCCAGCATTTT. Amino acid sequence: CASGGQFGYQPQHF.

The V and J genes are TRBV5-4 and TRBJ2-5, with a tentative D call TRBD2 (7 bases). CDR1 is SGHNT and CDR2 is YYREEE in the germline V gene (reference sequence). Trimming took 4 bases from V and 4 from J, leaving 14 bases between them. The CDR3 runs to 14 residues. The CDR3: CASSGGGGLETQYF. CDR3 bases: TGTGCCAGCAGCGGAGGGGGGGGGCTAGAGACCCAGTACTTC.

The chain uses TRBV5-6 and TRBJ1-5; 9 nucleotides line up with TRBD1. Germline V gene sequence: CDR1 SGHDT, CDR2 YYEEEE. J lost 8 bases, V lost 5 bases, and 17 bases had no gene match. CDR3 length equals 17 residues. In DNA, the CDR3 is TGTGCCAGCAGTTCCTGGAGTGACACAGGGGGCAGAAAGCCCCAGCATTTT. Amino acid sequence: CASSSWSDTGGRKPQHF.

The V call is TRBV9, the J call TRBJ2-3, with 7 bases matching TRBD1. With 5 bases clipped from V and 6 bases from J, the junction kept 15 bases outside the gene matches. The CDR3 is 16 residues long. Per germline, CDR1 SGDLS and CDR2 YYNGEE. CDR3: CASRAPTGSGRDTQYF. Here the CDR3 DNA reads TGTGCCAGCAGGGCCCCGACAGGGTCGGGTCGCGATACGCAGTATTTT.

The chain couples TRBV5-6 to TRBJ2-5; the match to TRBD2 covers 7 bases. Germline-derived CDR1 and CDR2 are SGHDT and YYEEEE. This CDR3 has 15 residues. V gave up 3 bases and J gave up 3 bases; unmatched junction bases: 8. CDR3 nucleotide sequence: TGTGCCAGCAGCTACACCCCGGGGAGGGAAGAGACCCAGTACTTC. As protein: CASSYTPGREETQYF.

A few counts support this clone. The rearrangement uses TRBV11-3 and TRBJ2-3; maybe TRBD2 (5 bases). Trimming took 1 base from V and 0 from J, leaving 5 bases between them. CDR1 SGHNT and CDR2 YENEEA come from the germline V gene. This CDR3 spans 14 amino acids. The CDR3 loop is CASSLGGSTDTQYF. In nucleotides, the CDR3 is TGTGCCAGCAGCTTAGGAGGGAGCACAGATACGCAGTATTTT.

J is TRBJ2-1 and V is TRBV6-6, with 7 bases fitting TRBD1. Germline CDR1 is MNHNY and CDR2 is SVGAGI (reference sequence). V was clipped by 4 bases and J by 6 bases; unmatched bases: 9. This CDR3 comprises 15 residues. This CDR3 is CASSSKRAGGNEQFF. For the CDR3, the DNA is TGTGCCAGCAGTTCAAAGAGGGCAGGGGGCAATGAGCAGTTCTTC.

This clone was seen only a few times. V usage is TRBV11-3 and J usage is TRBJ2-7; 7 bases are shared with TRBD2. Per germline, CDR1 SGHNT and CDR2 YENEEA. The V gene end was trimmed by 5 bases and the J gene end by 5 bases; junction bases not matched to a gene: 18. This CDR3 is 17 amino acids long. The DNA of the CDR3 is TGTGCCAGCAGCGTCACAGGCACGGGAGGCACCCGGAACGAGCAGTACTTC. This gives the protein CASSVTGTGGTRNEQYF.

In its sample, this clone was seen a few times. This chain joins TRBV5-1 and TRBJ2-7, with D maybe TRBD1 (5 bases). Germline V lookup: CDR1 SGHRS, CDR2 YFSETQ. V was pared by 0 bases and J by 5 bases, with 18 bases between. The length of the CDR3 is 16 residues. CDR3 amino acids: CASSLVVGRATHEQYF. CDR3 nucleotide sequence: TGCGCCAGCAGCTTGGTAGTGGGCAGGGCCACCCACGAGCAGTACTTC.

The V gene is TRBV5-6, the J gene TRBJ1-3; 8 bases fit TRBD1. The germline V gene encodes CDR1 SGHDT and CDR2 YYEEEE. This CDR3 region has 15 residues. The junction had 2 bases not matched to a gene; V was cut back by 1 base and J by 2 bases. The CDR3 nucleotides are TGTGCCAGCAGCTTGCAGGGGGCCGCTGGAAACACCATATATTTT. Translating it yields CASSLQGAAGNTIYF.

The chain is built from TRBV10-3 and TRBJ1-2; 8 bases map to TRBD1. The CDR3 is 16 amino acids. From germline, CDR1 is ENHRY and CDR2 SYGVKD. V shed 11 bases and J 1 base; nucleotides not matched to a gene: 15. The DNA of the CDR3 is TGTGCCTCCATGCAGGACAGGGCACGATTTAACTATGGCTACACCTTC. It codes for CASMQDRARFNYGYTF.

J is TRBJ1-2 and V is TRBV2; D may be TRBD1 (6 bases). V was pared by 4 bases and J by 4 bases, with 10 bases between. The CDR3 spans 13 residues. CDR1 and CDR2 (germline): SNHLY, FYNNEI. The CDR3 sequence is CASSVGGGYGYTF. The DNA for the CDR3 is TGTGCCAGCAGTGTAGGGGGTGGCTATGGCTACACCTTC.

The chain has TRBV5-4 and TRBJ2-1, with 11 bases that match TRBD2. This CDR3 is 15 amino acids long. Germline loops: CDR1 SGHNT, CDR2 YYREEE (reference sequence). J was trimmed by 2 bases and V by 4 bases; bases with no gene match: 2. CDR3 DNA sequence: TGTGCCAGCAGCGCGGGACTAGCGGCCTACAATGAGCAGTTCTTC. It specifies CASSAGLAAYNEQFF.

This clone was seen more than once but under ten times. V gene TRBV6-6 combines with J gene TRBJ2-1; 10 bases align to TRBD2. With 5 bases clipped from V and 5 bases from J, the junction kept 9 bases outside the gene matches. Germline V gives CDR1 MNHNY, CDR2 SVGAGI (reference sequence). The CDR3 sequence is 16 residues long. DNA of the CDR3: TGTGCCAGCAGTCCCGGCCGCCTAGCGGGGGACAATGAGCAGTTCTTC. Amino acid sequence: CASSPGRLAGDNEQFF.

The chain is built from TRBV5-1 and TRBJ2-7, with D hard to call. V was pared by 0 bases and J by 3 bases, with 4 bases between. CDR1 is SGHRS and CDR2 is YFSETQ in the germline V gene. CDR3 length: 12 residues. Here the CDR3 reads CASSLGGYEQYF. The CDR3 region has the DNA TGCGCCAGCAGCTTGGGCGGCTACGAGCAGTACTTC.

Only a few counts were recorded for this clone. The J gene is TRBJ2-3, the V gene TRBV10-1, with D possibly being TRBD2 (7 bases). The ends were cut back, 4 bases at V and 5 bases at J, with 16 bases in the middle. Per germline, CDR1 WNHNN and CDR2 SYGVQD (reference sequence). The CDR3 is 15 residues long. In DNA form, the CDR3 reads TGCGCCAGCAGTGGTGGGGGGGCCGGGGGAGATACGCAGTATTTT. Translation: CASSGGGAGGDTQYF.

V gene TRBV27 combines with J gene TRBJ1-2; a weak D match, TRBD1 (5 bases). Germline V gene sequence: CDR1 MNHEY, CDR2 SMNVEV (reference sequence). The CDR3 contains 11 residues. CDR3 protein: CVCGDFYGYTF. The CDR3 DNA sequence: TGTGTCTGTGGGGACTTCTATGGCTACACCTTC.

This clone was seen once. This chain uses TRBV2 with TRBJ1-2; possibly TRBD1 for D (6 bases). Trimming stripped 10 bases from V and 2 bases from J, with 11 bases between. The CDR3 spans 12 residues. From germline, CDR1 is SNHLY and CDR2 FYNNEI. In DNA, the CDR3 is TGTGCCAAAGGGGGGGGGAACTATGGCTACACCTTC. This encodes CAKGGGNYGYTF.

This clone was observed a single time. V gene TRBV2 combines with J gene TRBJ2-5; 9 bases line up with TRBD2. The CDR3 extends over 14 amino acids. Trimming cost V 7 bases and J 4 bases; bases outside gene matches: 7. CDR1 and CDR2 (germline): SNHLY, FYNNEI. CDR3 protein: CASIRGLALETQYF. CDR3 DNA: TGTGCCAGCATCCGGGGACTAGCTTTAGAGACCCAGTACTTC.